These 8 T cell receptor beta chains were all obtained from the same sample, sequenced in a study of CD8 T cells in Susac syndrome. With random hexamers, reverse transcription was performed on roughly 0.5 to 1 ug of RNA. Each CDR3 protein gets one entry after TCRdb re-called the immunoSEQ multiplex PCR reads with MiXCR. This table has about 180,000 distinct CDR3 sequences, roughly 95% appearing once. The material sequenced was CD4+ T cells from PBMCs. The source of these receptors is a human donor with multiple sclerosis.

The rearrangement joins TRBV2 to TRBJ1-1, with 7 positions matching TRBD1. The germline V gene encodes CDR1 SNHLY and CDR2 FYNNEI. This CDR3 has 13 amino acids. After removal of 7 bases from V and 1 base from J, the junction contained 3 bases not matched to a gene. The CDR3 nucleotides read TGTGCCAGCACGGGGACAGAGAACACTGAAGCTTTCTTT. Amino acids: CASTGTENTEAFF.

The chain recombines TRBV29-1 with TRBJ2-1; possibly TRBD2 for D (6 bases). This CDR3 spans 16 amino acids. Trimming left V 0 bases short and J 0 bases short, with 12 bases between. Germline CDR1 and CDR2: SQVTM and ANQGSEA. The CDR3 nucleotides are TGCAGCGTTGAAGAAGGGCGGGGAAGCTCCTACAATGAGCAGTTCTTC. Amino acids: CSVEEGRGSSYNEQFF.

This clonotype was detected a few times. This chain connects TRBV20-1 to TRBJ2-5, with D unresolved. Germline CDR1 DFQATT, CDR2 SNEGSKA (reference sequence). The CDR3 consists of 12 residues. V was cut by 2 bases and J by 4 bases, with 8 bases left in between. The CDR3 region is CSARLVGETQYF. The CDR3 DNA sequence: TGCAGTGCTAGACTAGTTGGAGAGACCCAGTACTTC.

This clonotype was found once. The chain combines TRBV5-1 with TRBJ1-2, with D possibly matching TRBD1 (5 bases). With 2 bases removed from V and 4 bases from J, the gap between germline ends came to 18 bases. There are 16 residues in the CDR3. The germline CDR1 and CDR2 sequences are SGHRS and YFSETQ. The CDR3 sequence is CASSLTVPSGPYGYTF. The CDR3 DNA reads TGCGCCAGCAGCTTAACAGTTCCCTCGGGGCCCTATGGCTACACCTTC.

V usage is TRBV10-3 and J usage is TRBJ1-1, with D uncertain. Germline loops: CDR1 ENHRY, CDR2 SYGVKD. V was pared by 6 bases and J by 12 bases, with 14 bases between. The CDR3 runs to 11 residues. The CDR3: CAIRTTESPFF. The CDR3 bases are TGTGCCATCAGGACAACGGAGTCACCTTTCTTT.

This chain joins TRBV5-4 and TRBJ2-3, with D maybe TRBD1 (5 bases). CDR3 length: 14 amino acids. Germline values: CDR1 SGHNT, CDR2 YYREEE (reference sequence). Trimming cost V 0 bases and J 5 bases, with 10 bases left between them. The CDR3 loop is CASSLEGVGDTQYF. In DNA, the CDR3 is TGTGCCAGCAGCTTGGAAGGGGTAGGAGATACGCAGTATTTT.

The chain joins TRBV7-2 to TRBJ2-1; 7 bases match TRBD1. The CDR3 runs 17 residues. Per the germline V gene, CDR1 is SGHTA and CDR2 is FQGNSA. V was clipped by 4 bases and J by 8 bases; unmatched bases: 17. This chain's CDR3 is CASSSRETGLGGHEQFF. CDR3 nucleotides: TGTGCCAGCAGCTCAAGGGAGACAGGGTTAGGTGGGCATGAGCAGTTCTTC.

The V gene is TRBV20-1, the J gene TRBJ2-1; D could derive from TRBD1 or TRBD2 (7 bases each). Trimming removed 3 bases from V and 6 bases from J, with 24 bases in between. Germline loops: CDR1 DFQATT, CDR2 SNEGSKA (reference sequence). The CDR3 is made up of 17 amino acids. The chain's CDR3 is CSASRPSARRGGNEQFF. The CDR3 nucleotides are TGCAGTGCTAGTAGGCCTTCGGCTCGCAGGGGGGGCAATGAGCAGTTCTTC.